Shown below are 26 T cell receptor beta chains from a single sample sequenced in a study of siplizumab effects on memory and regulatory T cells. Sequencing was performed with immunoSEQ multiplex PCR; in TCRdb, only in-frame clones are kept and a portion is missing. The table has some 97,000 clones, 75% to 95% seen once. The specimen sequenced was CD4+ T cells sorted from blood. These receptors all stem from a human donor in good health.

This rearrangement joins TRBV15 to TRBJ1-2; unclear D gene. The CDR3 has 14 amino acids. Trimming pared 4 bases from V and 5 bases from J, leaving 14 bases between. Germline CDR1 is LNHNV and CDR2 is YYDKDF (reference sequence). CDR3 sequence reads: CATSNRRIGYGYTF. As DNA, the CDR3 is TGTGCCACCAGCAACCGGAGGATTGGGTATGGCTACACCTTC.

The chain joins TRBV30 to TRBJ1-2; no firm D call. Trimming took 3 bases from V and 8 from J, leaving 10 bases between them. The CDR3 is 11 residues long. Per germline, CDR1 GTSNPN and CDR2 SVGIG (reference sequence). CDR3 sequence (DNA): TGTGCCTGGAGGGTCCCAAGGGGCTACACCTTC. Translation: CAWRVPRGYTF.

The chain recombines TRBV28 with TRBJ1-2; D call uncertain. The CDR3 has 12 amino acids. Germline V gene lookup returns CDR1 MDHEN and CDR2 SYDVKM. Trimming shortened V by 2 bases and J by 8 bases, and 9 bases separated the two germline ends. CDR3 residues: CASSLGGWGYTF. DNA of the CDR3: TGTGCCAGCAGTTTAGGCGGATGGGGCTACACCTTC.

The chain uses TRBV6-1 and TRBJ1-2; maybe TRBD1 (6 bases). The CDR3 covers 11 residues. Germline CDR1 MNHNS, CDR2 SASEGT. The germline V and J ends were trimmed by 10 bases and 6 bases, with 12 bases remaining between them. The CDR3 bases are TGTGCCACTCTCACAGGGAATGGCTACACCTTC. This codes for CATLTGNGYTF.

The chain recombines TRBV5-4 with TRBJ2-4, with D perhaps TRBD1 (6 bases). This CDR3 spans 14 amino acids. Trimming pared 4 bases from V and 2 bases from J, leaving 10 bases between. The germline V gene encodes CDR1 SGHNT and CDR2 YYREEE (reference sequence). The CDR3 DNA sequence: TGTGCCAGCAGCATCCAGGGGTCCAAAAACATTCAGTACTTC. Translating it yields CASSIQGSKNIQYF. The full variable domain, with the rest looked up from reference TRBV5-4 and TRBJ2-4, is ETGVTQSPTHLIKTRGQQVTLRCSSQSGHNTVSWYQQALGQGPQFIFQYYREEENGRGNFPPRFSGLQFPNYSSELNVNALELDDSALYLCASSIQGSKNIQYFGAGTRLSVL.

This chain joins TRBV18 and TRBJ1-3; maybe TRBD1 (5 bases). Trimming stripped 1 base from V and 0 bases from J, with 13 bases between. The germline CDR1 and CDR2 sequences are KGHSH and LQKENI. The CDR3 covers 17 residues. CDR3 bases: TGTGCCAGCTCACCACTTGCTGACAGAGCCTCTGGAAACACCATATATTTT. As protein: CASSPLADRASGNTIYF.

The V and J genes are TRBV27 and TRBJ2-6; weak D call: TRBD1 (5 bases). The CDR3 consists of 17 residues. V lost 2 bases to trimming and J lost 0 bases, with 11 bases between them. Looked up from germline, CDR1 is MNHEY and CDR2 is SMNVEV (reference sequence). The CDR3 spells CASSLVGVLSGANVLTF. CDR3 coding DNA: TGTGCCAGCAGTTTAGTAGGGGTACTCTCTGGGGCCAACGTCCTGACTTTC.

The chain uses TRBV30 and TRBJ2-7; D might be TRBD1 (6 bases). CDR1 is GTSNPN, CDR2 SVGIG, per germline (reference sequence). The CDR3 has 13 residues. V dropped 1 base and J dropped 3 bases, with 10 bases sitting between them. CDR3 amino acids: CAWSANRDYEQYF. CDR3 sequence (DNA): TGTGCCTGGAGTGCCAACAGGGACTACGAGCAGTACTTC.

The chain carries TRBV23-1 and TRBJ2-1; no firm D call. TRBV23-1 is an ORF for which the function is uncertain. The CDR3 is 12 residues long. V lost 0 bases and J 7 bases, leaving 4 bases between the germline ends. Here the CDR3 reads CASSQSANEQFF. The CDR3 region has the DNA TGCGCCAGCAGTCAATCGGCGAATGAGCAGTTCTTC.

The CDR3 DNA sequence: TGTGCCACCAGCAGCAATATCGATCAGCCCCAGCATTTT. This translates into CATSSNIDQPQHF. The chain carries TRBV15 and TRBJ1-5; no clear D. The CDR3 runs 13 residues. V shed 3 bases and J shed 5 bases, with 8 bases lying between them. Germline V lookup: CDR1 LNHNV, CDR2 YYDKDF (reference sequence).

This chain links TRBV27 with TRBJ2-7; 9 bases align to TRBD2. Trimming took 5 bases from V and 5 from J; bases not matched to a gene: 7. This CDR3 is 14 amino acids long. Germline CDR1 is MNHEY and CDR2 is SMNVEV (reference sequence). The CDR3 DNA is TGTGCCAGCAGTCCCCGGCGGGGGGGCAACGAGCAGTACTTC. Residues: CASSPRRGGNEQYF.

The chain combines TRBV29-1 with TRBJ2-2; TRBD2 might be the D (6 bases). The V end lost 2 bases, the J end lost 3 bases, and 10 bases lay between the germline ends. This CDR3 region has 14 residues. In germline, CDR1 is SQVTM, CDR2 ANQGSEA. The CDR3 sequence is CSVERGDYTGELFF. DNA for the CDR3: TGCAGCGTTGAACGCGGGGACTACACCGGGGAGCTGTTTTTT.

This clone was observed a few times. V gene TRBV2 combines with J gene TRBJ1-2; TRBD1 matches at 10 bases. The germline V gene has CDR1 SNHLY and CDR2 FYNNEI. J lost 5 bases, V lost 4 bases, and 1 base had no gene match. The CDR3 is made up of 13 amino acids. Here the CDR3 reads CASSVGQGYGYTF. The DNA of the CDR3 is TGTGCCAGCAGTGTGGGACAGGGGTATGGCTACACCTTC.

This chain uses TRBV7-9 with TRBJ2-1, with 8 bases lining up with TRBD2. V was pared by 5 bases and J by 7 bases, with 10 bases of the junction left unmatched. This CDR3 comprises 15 residues. Germline V gives CDR1 SEHNR, CDR2 FQNEAQ (reference sequence). The CDR3 protein is CASSPRLAGPNEQFF. DNA for the CDR3: TGTGCCAGCAGCCCCCGGCTAGCGGGCCCGAATGAGCAGTTCTTC.

This clone was picked up one time. The rearrangement joins TRBV28 to TRBJ1-3; 9 nucleotides match TRBD1. The CDR3 is 14 residues long. Per the germline V gene, CDR1 is MDHEN and CDR2 is SYDVKM. The V segment lost 6 bases and the J segment 8 bases; nucleotides outside the gene matches: 8. CDR3 protein: CASSSQGAGDTIYF. DNA of the CDR3: TGTGCCAGCAGCTCACAGGGGGCTGGGGACACCATATATTTT.

This clone was seen only a few times. Other nucleotide sequences from this sample produce the same CDR3. The chain is built from TRBV7-3 and TRBJ1-1; D not resolved. Germline V gene data show CDR1 as SGHTA and CDR2 as FQGTGA. Trimming pared 3 bases from V and 2 bases from J, leaving 7 bases between. The CDR3 runs to 13 residues. As DNA, the CDR3 is TGTGCCAGCAGCTTGACGGCAAACACTGAAGCTTTCTTT. It encodes CASSLTANTEAFF.

The sample holds a few counts of this clone. CDR3 amino acids: CASSVETGVETQYF. The CDR3 DNA sequence: TGTGCCAGCAGCGTAGAAACGGGGGTCGAAACCCAGTACTTC. This chain links TRBV9 with TRBJ2-5; D possibly corresponds to TRBD2 (6 bases). The CDR3 is 14 residues long. V was cut by 0 bases and J by 8 bases, with 14 bases left in between. Germline V CDR1 and CDR2: SGDLS, YYNGEE.

V gene TRBV27 combines with J gene TRBJ2-7, with 8 nucleotides matching TRBD1. Germline lookup yields CDR1 MNHEY and CDR2 SMNVEV (reference sequence). The CDR3 totals 15 residues. V gave up 6 bases and J gave up 3 bases; unmatched junction bases: 10. Written as DNA, the CDR3 is TGTGCCAGCAGCCTAGGGGCAGGGGGCCTCTACGAGCAGTACTTC. It is translated as CASSLGAGGLYEQYF.

The chain is built from TRBV7-7 and TRBJ2-6, with D perhaps assigned TRBD1 or TRBD2 (5 bases each). CDR3 length: 14 amino acids. The ends were cut back, 5 bases at V and 11 bases at J, with 16 bases in the middle. Germline V lookup: CDR1 SSHAT, CDR2 FNYEAQ (reference sequence). The CDR3 bases are TGTGCCAGCAGCCCAAGATTCGGGGACCACGTCCTGACTTTC. Protein sequence: CASSPRFGDHVLTF.

CDR3 region: CASSLGRASDTQYF. CDR3 nucleotide sequence: TGTGCCAGCAGCTTAGGCAGGGCCTCAGATACGCAGTATTTT. The rearrangement uses TRBV7-3 and TRBJ2-3, with D possibly TRBD1 on 5 matching bases. The CDR3 sequence is 14 residues long. Trimming removed 2 bases at V and 4 bases at J, with 10 bases between. Germline CDR1 reads SGHTA; CDR2 reads FQGTGA. Variable domain in full (rest from reference TRBV7-3 and TRBJ2-3): GAGVSQTPSNKVTEKGKYVELRCDPISGHTALYWYRQSLGQGPEFLIYFQGTGAADDSGLPNDRFFAVRPEGSVSTLKIQRTERGDSAVYLCASSLGRASDTQYFGPGTRLTVL.

V gene TRBV7-9 combines with J gene TRBJ2-7; a weak D match, TRBD2 (5 bases). V was trimmed by 3 bases and J by 5 bases, leaving 14 bases between them. There are 14 residues in the CDR3. Germline assignment: CDR1 SEHNR and CDR2 FQNEAQ (reference sequence). CDR3 bases: TGTGCCAGCAGCTTTGACCGCTCGGAGGACGAGCAGTACTTC. Translation gives CASSFDRSEDEQYF.

The rearrangement links TRBV5-4 to TRBJ1-1; D gene ambiguous. In germline, CDR1 is SGHNT, CDR2 YYREEE (reference sequence). The CDR3 contains 15 residues. Trimming left V 4 bases short and J 2 bases short, with 15 bases between. The CDR3 DNA sequence: TGTGCCAGCAGCCGATTACGTCTGGACAACACTGAAGCTTTCTTT. Amino acid sequence: CASSRLRLDNTEAFF.

The rearrangement joins TRBV6-5 to TRBJ1-1; D may be TRBD1 (5 bases). Trimming removed 5 bases at V and 0 bases at J, with 10 bases between. This CDR3 is built from 14 residues. The germline CDR1 and CDR2 sequences are MNHEY and SVGAGI. CDR3 DNA sequence: TGTGCCAGCAGTAGAGGACACCTGAACACTGAAGCTTTCTTT. Its translation is CASSRGHLNTEAFF.

This chain uses TRBV4-1 with TRBJ1-1, with TRBD1 matching over 9 bases. The trim removed 1 base at V and 2 bases at J, leaving 2 bases unmatched. Per the germline V gene, CDR1 is MGHRA and CDR2 is YSYEKL. CDR3 length equals 15 residues. CDR3 DNA: TGCGCCAGCAGCCAAGGGGACAGGGATAACACTGAAGCTTTCTTT. It codes for CASSQGDRDNTEAFF.

CDR3: CASSLAGTGNQPQHF. Here the CDR3 DNA reads TGTGCCAGCAGCTTAGCCGGGACAGGCAATCAGCCCCAGCATTTT. V gene TRBV7-8 combines with J gene TRBJ1-5, with 7 bases fitting TRBD1. Germline loops: CDR1 SGHVS, CDR2 FQNEAQ. CDR3 length equals 15 residues. Trimming at V came to 0 bases and at J to 2 bases, leaving 1 base not matched to a gene.

This CDR3 is CASSRPGLATHNEQFF. The CDR3 region has the DNA TGTGCCAGCAGCCGACCGGGACTAGCTACCCATAATGAGCAGTTCTTC. The genes are TRBV5-4 and TRBJ2-1, with 9 positions matching TRBD2. The V and J ends lost 4 bases and 7 bases, in that order; junction bases with no gene match: 12. The CDR3 sequence is 16 residues long. Germline V gene lookup returns CDR1 SGHNT and CDR2 YYREEE (reference sequence).